Following are 15 T cell receptor beta chains from one sample sequenced in a study of blood T cell repertoires in COVID-19. Sequencing used immunoSEQ multiplex PCR; TCRdb keeps in-frame clones, though not all of them. Altogether around 260,000 clones are present, about 89% being singletons, with the ten largest covering approximately 0.85%. Sequenced input: peripheral blood. These receptors were taken from a middle-aged woman who had recovered from COVID-19.

The gene calls are TRBV5-1 and TRBJ2-5; 9 bases align to TRBD2. CDR1 is SGHRS and CDR2 is YFSETQ in the germline V gene. CDR3 length: 15 residues. V trimming: 4 bases; J trimming: 1 base; junction bases outside the gene matches: 5. CDR3 sequence (DNA): TGCGCCAGCAGCGCGCAGACTAGCGGCCAAGAGACCCAGTACTTC. Protein product: CASSAQTSGQETQYF. Full variable domain (outside the CDR3, taken from reference TRBV5-1 and TRBJ2-5): KAGVTQTPRYLIKTRGQQVTLSCSPISGHRSVSWYQQTPGQGLQFLFEYFSETQRNKGNFPGRFSGRQFSNSRSEMNVSTLELGDSALYLCASSAQTSGQETQYFGPGTRLLVL.

The V gene is TRBV24-1, the J gene TRBJ2-5; 9 nucleotides agree with TRBD2. V was clipped by 4 bases and J by 4 bases; unmatched bases: 6. Germline V CDR1 and CDR2: KGHDR, SFDVKD. The CDR3 has 15 amino acids. Here the CDR3 reads CATSDPGLAGETQYF. The CDR3 DNA is TGTGCCACCAGTGACCCGGGACTAGCCGGAGAGACCCAGTACTTC.

The count of this clone is one. The chain is built from TRBV18 and TRBJ2-3; 13 nucleotides line up with TRBD2. The CDR3 loop spans 16 amino acids. The germline CDR1 and CDR2 sequences are KGHSH and LQKENI. The V segment lost 3 bases and the J segment 3 bases; nucleotides outside the gene matches: 3. The CDR3 spells CASSPGLAGETDTQYF. CDR3 nucleotide sequence: TGTGCCAGCTCACCCGGACTAGCGGGGGAGACAGATACGCAGTATTTT.

This clone appeared a few times. V gene TRBV5-6 combines with J gene TRBJ2-7, with D tentatively TRBD1 (7 bases). Between the trimmed V and J ends, which lost 3 bases and 2 bases, there was a span of 12 bases. The CDR3 totals 14 residues. Germline V lookup: CDR1 SGHDT, CDR2 YYEEEE. CDR3 DNA: TGTGCCAGCAGCTGGGGAGGACAGGCCTACGAGCAGTACTTC. It codes for CASSWGGQAYEQYF.

This chain links TRBV25-1 with TRBJ2-7, with TRBD1 matching over 8 bases. Germline V CDR1 and CDR2: MGHDK, SYGVNS. The CDR3 totals 15 residues. With 3 bases clipped from V and 4 bases from J, the junction kept 8 bases outside the gene matches. DNA for the CDR3: TGTGCCAGCAGTGACCTCAGGGGGCTGGGGTACGAGCAGTACTTC. Translation gives CASSDLRGLGYEQYF.

This clone was counted ten times or more. The CDR3 spells CASSLSGSANYEQYF. As DNA, the CDR3 is TGTGCCAGCAGTTTATCCGGGAGTGCTAACTACGAGCAGTACTTC. The chain uses TRBV28 and TRBJ2-7; perhaps TRBD2 as D (6 bases). The V end was cut by 1 base, the J end by 3 bases, with 13 bases between. The CDR3 is made up of 15 amino acids. The germline CDR1 and CDR2 sequences are MDHEN and SYDVKM.

This chain links TRBV7-9 with TRBJ2-7; the D gene is possibly TRBD1 (5 bases). The germline V and J ends were trimmed by 5 bases and 3 bases, with 14 bases remaining between them. Germline V gene sequence: CDR1 SEHNR, CDR2 FQNEAQ (reference sequence). The CDR3 is made up of 14 amino acids. CDR3 amino acids: CASSPDSNNYEQYF. For the CDR3, the DNA is TGTGCCAGCAGCCCCGACAGCAATAACTACGAGCAGTACTTC.

This clone was detected only once. The V and J genes are TRBV24-1 and TRBJ1-4; possible D gene TRBD1, 6 bases. Per the germline V gene, CDR1 is KGHDR and CDR2 is SFDVKD. V was cut by 4 bases and J by 6 bases, with 14 bases left in between. The CDR3 has 15 amino acids. This CDR3 is CATSDGQGGDEKLFF. Written as DNA, the CDR3 is TGTGCCACCAGTGACGGGCAAGGGGGAGATGAAAAACTGTTTTTT.

The V and J genes are TRBV21-1 and TRBJ2-3; the table names TRBD2, a call not compared with the DNA. TRBV21-1 is a pseudogene. The CDR3 contains 14 residues. CDR3 sequence reads: CASSRGGLTDTQYF. CDR3 bases: TGTGCCAGCAGCCGCGGGGGCCTCACAGATACGCAGTATTTT.

The rearrangement links TRBV21-1 to TRBJ2-7; the D call TRBD2 from the table was never checked on the DNA. TRBV21-1 is a listed pseudogene. The CDR3 is 14 amino acids. CDR3 in amino acids: CASRGLAGFDEQYF. The CDR3 DNA follows: TGTGCCAGCAGGGGACTAGCGGGATTCGACGAGCAGTACTTC.

J is TRBJ2-3 and V is TRBV2; 9 bases map to TRBD2. The CDR3 runs 15 residues. Germline CDR1 is SNHLY and CDR2 is FYNNEI. V lost 1 base to trimming and J lost 2 bases; unmatched junction nucleotides: 1. In DNA form, the CDR3 reads TGTGCCAGCAGTGAAGGCGGGAGGGTCACAGATACGCAGTATTTT. Its protein is CASSEGGRVTDTQYF.

The genes are TRBV6-1 and TRBJ1-5; D remains ambiguous. This CDR3 has 15 residues. CDR1 and CDR2 (germline): MNHNS, SASEGT. Trimming took off 2 bases at V and 0 bases at J, with 8 bases between the two ends. CDR3 protein: CASSERHVSNQPQHF. CDR3 sequence (DNA): TGTGCCAGCAGTGAAAGACATGTTAGCAATCAGCCCCAGCATTTT.

This chain uses TRBV5-1 with TRBJ2-2, with unresolved D. The germline V gene encodes CDR1 SGHRS and CDR2 YFSETQ. The CDR3 has 13 residues. Deletions cut 7 bases from V and 7 bases from J, with 14 bases between. The CDR3 region has the DNA TGCGCCAGCCGCCCAGGTTCGGTCGGGGAGCTGTTTTTT. Its translation is CASRPGSVGELFF.

On this clone: Other DNA sequences in the same sample also yield this CDR3. The rearrangement joins TRBV7-6 to TRBJ2-2; D perhaps matches TRBD2 (6 bases). Germline CDR1 and CDR2: SGHVS and FNYEAQ. This CDR3 has 16 residues. V lost 1 base to trimming and J lost 0 bases, with 9 bases between them. This CDR3 reads CASSLGAGTNTGELFF. In nucleotides, the CDR3 is TGTGCCAGCAGCTTAGGGGCGGGAACGAACACCGGGGAGCTGTTTTTT.

The V call is TRBV12-3 or TRBV12-4, the J call TRBJ1-4, with 9 positions matching TRBD1. Trimming cost V 6 bases and J 8 bases; bases outside gene matches: 1. This CDR3 spans 12 amino acids. The CDR3 protein is CASRTGGEKLFF. CDR3 in DNA: TGTGCCAGCAGAACAGGGGGCGAAAAACTGTTTTTT.